This T cell receptor (beta chain) was obtained from a study of T cells after yellow fever vaccination. About the study: In the case of low-cell-number fractions, SMART-Seq v4 Ultra Low Input was used for preparation.

TCRdb re-called the 5' RACE reads with MiXCR, one entry per CDR3 protein. The sample lists some 300,000 distinct CDR3 sequences, about 10% occurring once. The V end was cut by 0 bases, the J end by 0 bases, with 19 bases between. The CDR3 contains 19 residues. Germline CDR1 reads MGHRA; CDR2 reads YSYEKL. The rearrangement uses TRBV4-1 and TRBJ2-3, with D possibly being TRBD1 (6 bases). The sequencing used CD4+ T cells sorted from PBMCs, collected 5 days after the yellow fever booster vaccination. The sequence was collected from a man between 18 and 35 years old who received the YFV17D yellow fever vaccine. CDR3 in amino acids: CASSQDQGSSGASTDTQYF. The CDR3 nucleotides are TGCGCCAGCAGCCAAGACCAGGGGTCCTCTGGTGCTAGCACAGATACGCAGTATTTT.